This T cell receptor beta chain stems from a study of blood T cell repertoires in COVID-19. Study details: COVID-19 samples, acute and convalescent, were from the United States, Italy and Spain. PBMCs, B-cell-depleted T cells, or T cells were the source of the cDNA or gDNA that made up the material.

This clone occurred once. Per the study methods: By means of reference gene primer amplification, nucleated cell counts were estimated. The protocol was immunoSEQ multiplex PCR, while the TCRdb copy is restricted to in-frame clones and leaves out a portion. Clone size and V and J calls were adopted from that table, with D and trimming inferred from the DNA. The table has 30,000 or so clones, 90% to 95% seen once. V lost 4 bases and J lost 8; bases outside the gene matches: 7. Germline CDR1 ENHRY, CDR2 SYGVKD. CDR3 length: 15 residues. This chain joins TRBV10-3 and TRBJ2-1; 11 nucleotides align to TRBD2. Sequencing used peripheral blood. The receptor's source is a human donor in a cohort sampled during active COVID-19. The CDR3 DNA reads as TGTGCCATCAGTGGAGGACTAGCGGGTTTTTATGAGCAGTTCTTC. This translates into CAISGGLAGFYEQFF.